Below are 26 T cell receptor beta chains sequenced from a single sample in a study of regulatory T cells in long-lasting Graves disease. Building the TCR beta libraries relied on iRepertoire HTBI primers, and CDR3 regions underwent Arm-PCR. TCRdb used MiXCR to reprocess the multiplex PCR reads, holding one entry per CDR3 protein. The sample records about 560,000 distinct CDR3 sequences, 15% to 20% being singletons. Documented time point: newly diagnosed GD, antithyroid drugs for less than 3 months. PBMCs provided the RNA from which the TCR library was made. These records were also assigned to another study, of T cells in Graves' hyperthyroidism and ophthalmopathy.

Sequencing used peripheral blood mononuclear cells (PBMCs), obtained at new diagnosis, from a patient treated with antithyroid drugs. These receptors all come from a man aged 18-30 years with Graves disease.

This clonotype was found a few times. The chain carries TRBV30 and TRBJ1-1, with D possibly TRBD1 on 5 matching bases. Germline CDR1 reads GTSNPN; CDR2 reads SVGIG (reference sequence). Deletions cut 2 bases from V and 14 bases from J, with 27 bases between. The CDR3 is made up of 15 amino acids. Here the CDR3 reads CAWSPESGTHLLSFF. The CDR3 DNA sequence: TGTGCCTGGAGTCCTGAATCAGGGACCCACCTATTATCCTTCTTT.

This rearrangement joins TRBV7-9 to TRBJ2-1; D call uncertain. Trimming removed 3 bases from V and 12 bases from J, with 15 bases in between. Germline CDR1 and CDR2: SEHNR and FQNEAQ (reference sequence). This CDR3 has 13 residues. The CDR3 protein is CASSLSSKVAQFF. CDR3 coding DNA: TGTGCCAGCAGCTTGTCGAGTAAGGTTGCGCAGTTCTTC.

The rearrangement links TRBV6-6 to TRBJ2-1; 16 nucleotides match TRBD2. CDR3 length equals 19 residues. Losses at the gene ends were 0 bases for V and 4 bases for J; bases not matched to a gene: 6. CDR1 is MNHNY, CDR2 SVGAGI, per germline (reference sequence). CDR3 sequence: CASSYSGTSGRAGYNEQFF. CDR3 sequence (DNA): TGTGCCAGCAGTTACTCGGGGACTAGCGGGAGGGCCGGGTACAATGAGCAGTTCTTC.

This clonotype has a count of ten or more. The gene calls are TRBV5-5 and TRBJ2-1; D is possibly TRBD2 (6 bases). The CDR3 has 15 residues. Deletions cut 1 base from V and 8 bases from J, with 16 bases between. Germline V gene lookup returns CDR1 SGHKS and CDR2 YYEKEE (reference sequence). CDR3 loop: CASSLLGGRAHEQFF. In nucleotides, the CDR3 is TGTGCCAGCAGCTTGCTTGGGGGGAGAGCTCATGAGCAGTTCTTC.

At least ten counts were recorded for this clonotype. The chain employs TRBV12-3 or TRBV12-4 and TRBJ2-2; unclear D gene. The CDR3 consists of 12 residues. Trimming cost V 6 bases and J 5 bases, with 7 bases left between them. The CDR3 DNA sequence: TGTGCCAGCAGGAGAAGTACCGGGGAGCTGTTTTTT. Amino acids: CASRRSTGELFF.

The CDR3 sequence: CASSVGGGNYEQYF. Here the CDR3 DNA reads TGTGCCAGCAGCGTGGGAGGGGGCAACTACGAGCAGTACTTC. The chain joins TRBV9 to TRBJ2-7; D assignment may be TRBD1 or TRBD2 (7 bases each). V gave up 2 bases and J gave up 3 bases, with 12 bases separating them. From germline, CDR1 is SGDLS and CDR2 YYNGEE. The CDR3 runs to 14 residues.

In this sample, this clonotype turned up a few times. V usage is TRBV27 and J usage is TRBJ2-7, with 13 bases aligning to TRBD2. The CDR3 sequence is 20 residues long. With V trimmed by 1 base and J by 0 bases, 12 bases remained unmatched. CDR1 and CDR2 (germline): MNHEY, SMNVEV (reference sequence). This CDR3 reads CASSLFGGTGLAGVSYEQYF. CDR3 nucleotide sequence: TGTGCCAGCAGTTTATTTGGAGGGACTGGACTAGCGGGAGTCTCCTACGAGCAGTACTTC.

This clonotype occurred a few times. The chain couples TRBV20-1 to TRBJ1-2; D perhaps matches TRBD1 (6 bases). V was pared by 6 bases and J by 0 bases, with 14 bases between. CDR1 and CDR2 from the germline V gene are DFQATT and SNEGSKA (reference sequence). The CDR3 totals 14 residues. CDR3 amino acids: CSAPDRSTNYGYTF. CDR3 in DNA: TGCAGTGCACCCGACAGGTCGACTAACTATGGCTACACCTTC.

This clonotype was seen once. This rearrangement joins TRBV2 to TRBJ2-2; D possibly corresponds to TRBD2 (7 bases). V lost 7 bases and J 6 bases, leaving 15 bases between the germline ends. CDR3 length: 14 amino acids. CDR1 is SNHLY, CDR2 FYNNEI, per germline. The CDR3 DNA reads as TGTGCCAGCAATAAGGGGGGGTCGGCCGGGGAGCTGTTTTTT. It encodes CASNKGGSAGELFF.

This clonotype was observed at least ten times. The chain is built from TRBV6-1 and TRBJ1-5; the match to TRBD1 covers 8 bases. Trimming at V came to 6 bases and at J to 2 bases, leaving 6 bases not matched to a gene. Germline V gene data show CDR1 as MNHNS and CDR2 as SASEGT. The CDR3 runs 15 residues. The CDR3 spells CASRQTGEGNQPQHF. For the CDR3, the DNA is TGTGCCAGCAGGCAGACAGGGGAGGGCAATCAGCCCCAGCATTTT.

CDR3 sequence reads: CATSRGGQGRDTQYF. The CDR3 DNA follows: TGTGCCACCAGCAGAGGTGGACAGGGGAGAGATACGCAGTATTTT. The chain is built from TRBV15 and TRBJ2-3, with 9 bases identical to TRBD1. The germline CDR1 and CDR2 sequences are LNHNV and YYDKDF (reference sequence). V lost 1 base to trimming and J lost 5 bases; unmatched junction nucleotides: 4. The CDR3 contains 15 residues.

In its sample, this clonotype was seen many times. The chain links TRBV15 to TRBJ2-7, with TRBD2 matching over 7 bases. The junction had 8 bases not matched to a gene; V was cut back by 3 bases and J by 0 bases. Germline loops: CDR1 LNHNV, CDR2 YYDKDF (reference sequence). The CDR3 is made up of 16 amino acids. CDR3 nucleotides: TGTGCCACCAGCAGGGACCTAGCGGCAAGCTCCTACGAGCAGTACTTC. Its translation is CATSRDLAASSYEQYF.

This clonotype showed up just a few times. This CDR3 is CAWSLGSRSSGNTIYF. In DNA, the CDR3 is TGTGCCTGGAGTCTAGGATCTCGCAGCTCTGGAAACACCATATATTTT. The chain uses TRBV30 and TRBJ1-3; D is unresolved. V lost 2 bases and J 0 bases, leaving 14 bases between the germline ends. This CDR3 region has 16 residues. Germline-derived CDR1 and CDR2 are GTSNPN and SVGIG (reference sequence). The full variable domain, with the rest looked up from reference TRBV30 and TRBJ1-3, is SQTIHQWPATLVQPVGSPLSLECTVEGTSNPNLYWYRQAAGRGLQLLFYSVGIGQISSEVPQNLSASRPQDRQFILSSKKLLLSDSGFYLCAWSLGSRSSGNTIYFGEGSWLTVV.

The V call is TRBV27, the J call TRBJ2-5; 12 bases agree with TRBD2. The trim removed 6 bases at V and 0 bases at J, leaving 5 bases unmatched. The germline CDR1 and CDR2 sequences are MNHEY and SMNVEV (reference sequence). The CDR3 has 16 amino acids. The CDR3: CASRPGTSGYQETQYF. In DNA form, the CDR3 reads TGTGCCAGCAGGCCCGGGACTAGCGGGTACCAAGAGACCCAGTACTTC.

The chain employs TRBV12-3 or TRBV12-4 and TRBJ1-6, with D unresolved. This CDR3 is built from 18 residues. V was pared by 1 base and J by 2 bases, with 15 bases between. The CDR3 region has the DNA TGTGCCAGCAGTTTAGGGAGCGGGTTGGGGACCTATAATTCACCCCTCCACTTT. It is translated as CASSLGSGLGTYNSPLHF.

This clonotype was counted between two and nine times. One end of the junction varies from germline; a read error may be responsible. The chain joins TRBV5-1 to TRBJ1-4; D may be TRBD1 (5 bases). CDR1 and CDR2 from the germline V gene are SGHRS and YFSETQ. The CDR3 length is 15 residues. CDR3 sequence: CASSDRGVRYEKLFF. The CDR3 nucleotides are TGTGCCAGCAGCGATAGGGGAGTCCGATATGAAAAACTGTTTTTT. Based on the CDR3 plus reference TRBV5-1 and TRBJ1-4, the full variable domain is KAGVTQTPRYLIKTRGQQVTLSCSPISGHRSVSWYQQTPGQGLQFLFEYFSETQRNKGNFPGRFSGRQFSNSRSEMNVSTLELGDSALYLCASSDRGVRYEKLFFGSGTQLSVL.

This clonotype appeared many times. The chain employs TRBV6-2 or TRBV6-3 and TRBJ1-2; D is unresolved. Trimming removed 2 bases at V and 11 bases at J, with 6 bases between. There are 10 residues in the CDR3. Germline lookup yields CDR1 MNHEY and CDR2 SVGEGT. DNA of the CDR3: TGTGCCAGCAGTTACGACGCGTACACCTTC. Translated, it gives CASSYDAYTF.

CDR3 sequence reads: CAIHSGGQETQYF. The CDR3 DNA reads as TGTGCCATCCATAGCGGGGGCCAAGAGACCCAGTACTTC. The chain couples TRBV10-3 to TRBJ2-5; 9 bases are shared with TRBD2. Germline CDR1 ENHRY, CDR2 SYGVKD. V lost 8 bases, J lost 1 base, and 2 bases stayed unmatched. The CDR3 has 13 residues.

The CDR3, as DNA: TGTGCCAGTAGTATAGATCTGGACACCGGGGAGCTGTTTTTT. It yields the protein CASSIDLDTGELFF. This chain links TRBV19 with TRBJ2-2, with D hard to call. The V end lost 0 bases, the J end lost 3 bases, and 5 bases lay between the germline ends. Germline-derived CDR1 and CDR2 are LNHDA and SQIVND (reference sequence). The CDR3 runs to 14 residues.

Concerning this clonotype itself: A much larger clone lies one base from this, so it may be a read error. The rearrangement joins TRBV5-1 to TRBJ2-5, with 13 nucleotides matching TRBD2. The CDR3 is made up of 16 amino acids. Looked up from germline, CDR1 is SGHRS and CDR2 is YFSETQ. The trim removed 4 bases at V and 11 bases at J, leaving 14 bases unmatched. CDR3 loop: CASSPRTSGSMDEQYF. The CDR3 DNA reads TGCGCCAGCAGCCCGAGGACTAGCGGGAGCATGGATGAGCAGTACTTC.

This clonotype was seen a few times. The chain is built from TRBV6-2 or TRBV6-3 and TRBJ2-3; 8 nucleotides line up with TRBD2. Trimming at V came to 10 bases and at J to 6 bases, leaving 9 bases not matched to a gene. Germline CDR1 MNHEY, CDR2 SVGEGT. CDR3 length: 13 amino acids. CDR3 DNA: TGTGCCACCAAGGGGACTAGTTACGATACGCAGTATTTT. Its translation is CATKGTSYDTQYF.

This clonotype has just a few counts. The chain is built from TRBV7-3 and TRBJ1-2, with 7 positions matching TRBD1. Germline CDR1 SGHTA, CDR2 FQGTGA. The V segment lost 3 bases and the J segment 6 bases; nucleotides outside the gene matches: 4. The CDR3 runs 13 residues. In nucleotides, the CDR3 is TGTGCCAGCAGCTTCCAGGGGGAGAATGGCTACACCTTC. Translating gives CASSFQGENGYTF.

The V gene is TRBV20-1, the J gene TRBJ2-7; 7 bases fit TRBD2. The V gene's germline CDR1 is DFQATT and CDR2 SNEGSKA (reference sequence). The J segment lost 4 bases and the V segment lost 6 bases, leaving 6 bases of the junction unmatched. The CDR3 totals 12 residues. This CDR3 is CSAGREKYEQYF. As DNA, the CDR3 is TGCAGTGCAGGGCGGGAGAAGTACGAGCAGTACTTC.

The CDR3 loop reads CSVDDRNRMNTEAFF. In DNA form, the CDR3 reads TGCAGCGTTGACGACAGGAATAGAATGAACACTGAAGCTTTCTTT. The rearrangement uses TRBV29-1 and TRBJ1-1, with a weak D call TRBD1 (6 bases). Trimming took 3 bases from V and 0 from J, leaving 14 bases between them. Germline V lookup: CDR1 SQVTM, CDR2 ANQGSEA. This CDR3 contains 15 residues. The variable domain in full, with the rest retrieved from reference TRBV29-1 and TRBJ1-1, is SAVISQKPSRDICQRGTSLTIQCQVDSQVTMMFWYRQQPGQSLTLIATANQGSEATYESGFVIDKFPISRPNLTFSTLTVSNMSPEDSSIYLCSVDDRNRMNTEAFFGQGTRLTVV.

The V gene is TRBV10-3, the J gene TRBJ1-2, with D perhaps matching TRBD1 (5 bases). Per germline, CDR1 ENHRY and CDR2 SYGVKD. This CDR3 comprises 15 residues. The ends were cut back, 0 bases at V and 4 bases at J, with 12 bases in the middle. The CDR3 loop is CAISESSEGPYGYTF. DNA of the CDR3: TGTGCCATCAGTGAGTCCTCGGAGGGGCCCTATGGCTACACCTTC.

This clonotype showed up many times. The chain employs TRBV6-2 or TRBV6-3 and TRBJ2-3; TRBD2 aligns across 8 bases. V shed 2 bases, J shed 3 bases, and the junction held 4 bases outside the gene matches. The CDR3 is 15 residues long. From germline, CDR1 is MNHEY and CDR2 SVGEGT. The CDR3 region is CASSYNAGGTDTQYF. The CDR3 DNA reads TGTGCCAGCAGTTACAATGCGGGAGGAACAGATACGCAGTATTTT.